This TCR beta chain was sequenced during a study of T cell changes during pregnancy in multiple sclerosis. This CDR3 is built from 13 residues. The V gene's germline CDR1 is MRHNA and CDR2 SNTAGT. V was clipped by 2 bases and J by 2 bases, with 5 bases between them. Repertoires were generated with immunoSEQ multiplex PCR, while TCRdb's copy carries only in-frame clones and drops some. This repertoire shows 70,000 or so clones, roughly 88% found once; its top ten account for 1.4%. The sample here was peripheral blood, taken in the third trimester of pregnancy. The chain carries TRBV6-4 and TRBJ2-3; D is ambiguous. This sequence originates from a female donor with multiple sclerosis, enrolled in a pregnancy study. In nucleotides, the CDR3 is TGTGCCAGCAGTGACACACCCACAGATACGCAGTATTTT. Translated, it gives CASSDTPTDTQYF.